This T cell receptor beta chain was identified during a study of beta chain features in type 1 diabetes. As concerns this clone: The antigen is unknown.

cDNA synthesis used the whole RNA isolate, giving expressed TCRB sequences. An average approximately 3.5 million reads came from naive, central memory and regulatory T cell samples. Sequencing was performed with immunoSEQ multiplex PCR; in TCRdb, only in-frame clones are kept and a portion is missing. The sample holds about 150,000 clones, under 9.5% seen once. This CDR3 is built from 13 residues. Germline CDR1 MNHNY, CDR2 SVGAGI (reference sequence). Germline trimming cut 6 bases from V and 6 bases from J; bases unmatched to any gene: 6. General observations from the study: Among all four CD4+ subsets, Type 1 diabetes patients had TCRB CDR3s that were moderately but significantly shorter.

The origin of this receptor is a man between 18 and 35 years old with type 1 diabetes. The chain carries TRBV6-6 and TRBJ1-2, with TRBD1 matching 8 bases. Sequenced material: central memory CD4+ T cells from blood. The CDR3 DNA reads as TGTGCCAGCAGCGGACAGGGAGGGAATGGCTACACCTTC. Residues: CASSGQGGNGYTF.